The clone carrying this TCR beta chain was picked up many times. The entry originates in a study of T cells in Graves' hyperthyroidism and ophthalmopathy. Germline V lookup: CDR1 LNHNV, CDR2 YYDKDF (reference sequence). Trimming removed 5 bases from V and 7 bases from J, with 12 bases in between. The length of the CDR3 is 13 residues. What was amplified from RNA transcripts were TCR beta CDR3 regions. TCR CDR3 regions were first amplified by RT-PCR with HTBI primers. TCRdb re-called the multiplex PCR reads with MiXCR, one entry per CDR3 protein. The sample has 380,000 or so distinct CDR3 sequences; roughly 19% are singletons.

J is TRBJ1-5 and V is TRBV15; no clear D gene. The TCR sequence derives from a woman aged 18-29 years with Graves' hyperthyroidism. Sequences were obtained from blood. The CDR3 here is CATSGNLGQPQHF. CDR3 sequence (DNA): TGTGCCACCAGCGGAAATCTTGGGCAGCCCCAGCATTTT. The whole variable domain, remainder taken from reference TRBV15 and TRBJ1-5, is DAMVIQNPRYQVTQFGKPVTLSCSQTLNHNVMYWYQQKSSQAPKLLFHYYDKDFNNEADTPDNFQSRRPNTSFCFLDIRSPGLGDTAMYLCATSGNLGQPQHFGDGTRLSIL.